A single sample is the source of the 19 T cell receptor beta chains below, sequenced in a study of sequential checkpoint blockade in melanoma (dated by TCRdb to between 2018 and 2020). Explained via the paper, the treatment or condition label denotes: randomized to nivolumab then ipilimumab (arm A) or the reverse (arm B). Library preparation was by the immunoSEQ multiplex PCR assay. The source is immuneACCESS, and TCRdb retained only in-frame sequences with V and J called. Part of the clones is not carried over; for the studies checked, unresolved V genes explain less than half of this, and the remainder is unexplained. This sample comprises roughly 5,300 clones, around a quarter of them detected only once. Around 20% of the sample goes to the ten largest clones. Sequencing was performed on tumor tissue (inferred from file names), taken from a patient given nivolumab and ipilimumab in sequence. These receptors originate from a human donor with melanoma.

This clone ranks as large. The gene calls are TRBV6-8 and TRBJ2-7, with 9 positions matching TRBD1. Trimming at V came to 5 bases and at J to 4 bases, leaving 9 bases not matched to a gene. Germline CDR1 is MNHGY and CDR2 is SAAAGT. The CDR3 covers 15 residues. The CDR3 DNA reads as TGTGCCAGCAGTGCGACAGGGGGTTTATCTTACGAGCAGTACTTC. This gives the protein CASSATGGLSYEQYF.

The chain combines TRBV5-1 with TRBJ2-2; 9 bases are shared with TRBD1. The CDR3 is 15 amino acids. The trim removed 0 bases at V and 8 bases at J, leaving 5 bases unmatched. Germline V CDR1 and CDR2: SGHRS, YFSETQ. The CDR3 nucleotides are TGCGCCAGCAGCTTGGCCTCACAGGGGGCAGGGGAGCTGTTTTTT. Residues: CASSLASQGAGELFF. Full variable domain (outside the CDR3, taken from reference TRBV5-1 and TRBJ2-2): KAGVTQTPRYLIKTRGQQVTLSCSPISGHRSVSWYQQTPGQGLQFLFEYFSETQRNKGNFPGRFSGRQFSNSRSEMNVSTLELGDSALYLCASSLASQGAGELFFGEGSRLTVL.

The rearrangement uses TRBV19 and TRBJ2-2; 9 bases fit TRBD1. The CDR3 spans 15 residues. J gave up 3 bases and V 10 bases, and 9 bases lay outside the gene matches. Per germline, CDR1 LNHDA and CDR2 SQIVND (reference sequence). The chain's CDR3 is CATAQGAVYTGELFF. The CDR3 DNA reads TGTGCCACAGCACAGGGGGCGGTTTACACCGGGGAGCTGTTTTTT.

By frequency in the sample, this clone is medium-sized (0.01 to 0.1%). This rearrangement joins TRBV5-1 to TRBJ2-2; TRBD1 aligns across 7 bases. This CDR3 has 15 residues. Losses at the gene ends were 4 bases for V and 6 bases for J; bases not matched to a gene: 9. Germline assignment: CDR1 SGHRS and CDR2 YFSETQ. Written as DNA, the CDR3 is TGCGCCAGCAGCCCGAGCCAGGGGGTGGCCGGGGAGCTGTTTTTT. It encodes CASSPSQGVAGELFF.

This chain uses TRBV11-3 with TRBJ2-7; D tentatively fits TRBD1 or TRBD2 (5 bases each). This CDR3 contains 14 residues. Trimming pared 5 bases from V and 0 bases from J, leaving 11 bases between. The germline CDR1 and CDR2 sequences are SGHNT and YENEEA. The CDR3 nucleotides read TGTGCCAGCAGCCGCTTGGGGGTCTCCTACGAGCAGTACTTC. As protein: CASSRLGVSYEQYF.

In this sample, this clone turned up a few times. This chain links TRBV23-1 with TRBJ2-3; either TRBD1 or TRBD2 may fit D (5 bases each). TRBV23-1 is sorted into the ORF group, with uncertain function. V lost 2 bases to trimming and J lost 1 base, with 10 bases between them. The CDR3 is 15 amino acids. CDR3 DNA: TGCGCCAGCAGTCAACGAGGGGTGGGCACAGATACGCAGTATTTT. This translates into CASSQRGVGTDTQYF.

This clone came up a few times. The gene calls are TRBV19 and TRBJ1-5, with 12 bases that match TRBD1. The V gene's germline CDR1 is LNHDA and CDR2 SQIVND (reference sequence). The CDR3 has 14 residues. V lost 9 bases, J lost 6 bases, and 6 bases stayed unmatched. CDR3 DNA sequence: TGTGCCAGCCGGGACAGGGGGCGGTCTCAGCCCCAGCATTTT. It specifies CASRDRGRSQPQHF.

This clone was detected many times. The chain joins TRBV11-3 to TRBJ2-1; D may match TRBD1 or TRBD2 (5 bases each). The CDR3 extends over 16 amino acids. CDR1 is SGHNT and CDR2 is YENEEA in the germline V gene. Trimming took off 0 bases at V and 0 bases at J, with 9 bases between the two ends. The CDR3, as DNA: TGTGCCAGCAGCTTAGAGGGGACCGACTCCTACAATGAGCAGTTCTTC. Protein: CASSLEGTDSYNEQFF.

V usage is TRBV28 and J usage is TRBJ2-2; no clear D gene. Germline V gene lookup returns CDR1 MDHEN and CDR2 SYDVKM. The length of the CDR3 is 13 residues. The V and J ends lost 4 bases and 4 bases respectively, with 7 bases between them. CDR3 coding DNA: TGTGCCAGCAGTTCACCCTCCACCGGGGAGCTGTTTTTT. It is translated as CASSSPSTGELFF.

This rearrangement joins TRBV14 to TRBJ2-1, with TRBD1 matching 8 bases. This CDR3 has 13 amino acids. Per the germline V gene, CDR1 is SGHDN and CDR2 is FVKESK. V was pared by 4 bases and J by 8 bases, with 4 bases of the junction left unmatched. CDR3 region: CASSRVTGDEQFF. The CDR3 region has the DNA TGTGCCAGCAGCCGGGTGACAGGGGATGAGCAGTTCTTC. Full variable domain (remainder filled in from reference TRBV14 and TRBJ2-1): EAGVTQFPSHSVIEKGQTVTLRCDPISGHDNLYWYRRVMGKEIKFLLHFVKESKQDESGMPNNRFLAERTGGTYSTLKVQPAELEDSGVYFCASSRVTGDEQFFGPGTRLTVL.

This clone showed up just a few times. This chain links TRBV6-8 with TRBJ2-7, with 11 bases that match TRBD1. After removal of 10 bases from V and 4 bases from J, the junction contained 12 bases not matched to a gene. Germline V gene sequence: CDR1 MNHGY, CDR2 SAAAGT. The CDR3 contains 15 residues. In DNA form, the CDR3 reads TGTGCCACCAAACCGGGACAGGGGGTTTCATACGAGCAGTACTTC. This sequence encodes CATKPGQGVSYEQYF.

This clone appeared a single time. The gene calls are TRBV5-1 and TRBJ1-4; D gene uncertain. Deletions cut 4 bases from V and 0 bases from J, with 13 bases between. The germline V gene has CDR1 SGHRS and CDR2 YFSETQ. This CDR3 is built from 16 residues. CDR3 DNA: TGCGCCAGCAGCCCAGACTTAACTACAACTAATGAAAAACTGTTTTTT. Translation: CASSPDLTTTNEKLFF.

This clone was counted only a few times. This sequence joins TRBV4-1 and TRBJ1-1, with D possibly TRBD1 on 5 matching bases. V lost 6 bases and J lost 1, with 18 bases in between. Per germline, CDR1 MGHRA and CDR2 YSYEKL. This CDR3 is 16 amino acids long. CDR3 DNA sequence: TGCGCCAGCAGGGACACCGCAGGGCCGGGGAACACTGAAGCTTTCTTT. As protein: CASRDTAGPGNTEAFF.

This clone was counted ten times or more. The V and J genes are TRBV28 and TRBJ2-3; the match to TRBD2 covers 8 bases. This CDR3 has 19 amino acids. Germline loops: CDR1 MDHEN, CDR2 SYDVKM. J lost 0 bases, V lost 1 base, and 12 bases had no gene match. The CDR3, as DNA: TGTGCCAGCAGTTTATTAGCGGGGCGCTTCCTCTCTAGCACAGATACGCAGTATTTT. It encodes CASSLLAGRFLSSTDTQYF.

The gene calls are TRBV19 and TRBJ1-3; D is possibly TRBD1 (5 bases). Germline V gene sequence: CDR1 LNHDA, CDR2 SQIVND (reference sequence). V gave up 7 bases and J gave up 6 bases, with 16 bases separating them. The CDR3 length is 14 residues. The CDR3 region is CASKTQGGENTIYF. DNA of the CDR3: TGTGCCAGTAAAACCCAGGGTGGAGAAAACACCATATATTTT.

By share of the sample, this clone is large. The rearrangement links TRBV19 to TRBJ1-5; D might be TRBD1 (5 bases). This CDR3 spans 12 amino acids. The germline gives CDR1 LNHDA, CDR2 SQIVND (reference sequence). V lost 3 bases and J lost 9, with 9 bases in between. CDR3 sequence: CASSMGEAPQHF. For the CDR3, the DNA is TGTGCCAGTAGTATGGGGGAGGCGCCCCAGCATTTT. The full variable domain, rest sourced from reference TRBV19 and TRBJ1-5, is DGGITQSPKYLFRKEGQNVTLSCEQNLNHDAMYWYRQDPGQGLRLIYYSQIVNDFQKGDIAEGYSVSREKKESFPLTVTSAQKNPTAFYLCASSMGEAPQHFGDGTRLSIL.

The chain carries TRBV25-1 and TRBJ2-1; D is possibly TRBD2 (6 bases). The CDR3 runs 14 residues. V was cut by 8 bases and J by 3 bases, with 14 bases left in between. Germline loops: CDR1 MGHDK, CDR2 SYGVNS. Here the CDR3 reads CASVGGVYYNEQFF. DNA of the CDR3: TGTGCCAGCGTCGGGGGAGTGTACTACAATGAGCAGTTCTTC.

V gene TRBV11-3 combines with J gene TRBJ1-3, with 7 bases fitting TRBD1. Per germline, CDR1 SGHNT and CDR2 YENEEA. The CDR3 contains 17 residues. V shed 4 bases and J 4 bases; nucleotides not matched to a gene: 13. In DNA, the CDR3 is TGTGCCAGCAGCTCGCCCGGGGGGACAGTCTCCGGAAACACCATATATTTT. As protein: CASSSPGGTVSGNTIYF.

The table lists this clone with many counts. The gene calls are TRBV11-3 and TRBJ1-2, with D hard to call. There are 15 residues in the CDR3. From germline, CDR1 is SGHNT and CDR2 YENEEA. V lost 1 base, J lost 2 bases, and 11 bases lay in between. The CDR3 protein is CASSLGTAGNYGYTF. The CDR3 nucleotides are TGTGCCAGCAGCTTAGGCACAGCGGGAAACTATGGCTACACCTTC.